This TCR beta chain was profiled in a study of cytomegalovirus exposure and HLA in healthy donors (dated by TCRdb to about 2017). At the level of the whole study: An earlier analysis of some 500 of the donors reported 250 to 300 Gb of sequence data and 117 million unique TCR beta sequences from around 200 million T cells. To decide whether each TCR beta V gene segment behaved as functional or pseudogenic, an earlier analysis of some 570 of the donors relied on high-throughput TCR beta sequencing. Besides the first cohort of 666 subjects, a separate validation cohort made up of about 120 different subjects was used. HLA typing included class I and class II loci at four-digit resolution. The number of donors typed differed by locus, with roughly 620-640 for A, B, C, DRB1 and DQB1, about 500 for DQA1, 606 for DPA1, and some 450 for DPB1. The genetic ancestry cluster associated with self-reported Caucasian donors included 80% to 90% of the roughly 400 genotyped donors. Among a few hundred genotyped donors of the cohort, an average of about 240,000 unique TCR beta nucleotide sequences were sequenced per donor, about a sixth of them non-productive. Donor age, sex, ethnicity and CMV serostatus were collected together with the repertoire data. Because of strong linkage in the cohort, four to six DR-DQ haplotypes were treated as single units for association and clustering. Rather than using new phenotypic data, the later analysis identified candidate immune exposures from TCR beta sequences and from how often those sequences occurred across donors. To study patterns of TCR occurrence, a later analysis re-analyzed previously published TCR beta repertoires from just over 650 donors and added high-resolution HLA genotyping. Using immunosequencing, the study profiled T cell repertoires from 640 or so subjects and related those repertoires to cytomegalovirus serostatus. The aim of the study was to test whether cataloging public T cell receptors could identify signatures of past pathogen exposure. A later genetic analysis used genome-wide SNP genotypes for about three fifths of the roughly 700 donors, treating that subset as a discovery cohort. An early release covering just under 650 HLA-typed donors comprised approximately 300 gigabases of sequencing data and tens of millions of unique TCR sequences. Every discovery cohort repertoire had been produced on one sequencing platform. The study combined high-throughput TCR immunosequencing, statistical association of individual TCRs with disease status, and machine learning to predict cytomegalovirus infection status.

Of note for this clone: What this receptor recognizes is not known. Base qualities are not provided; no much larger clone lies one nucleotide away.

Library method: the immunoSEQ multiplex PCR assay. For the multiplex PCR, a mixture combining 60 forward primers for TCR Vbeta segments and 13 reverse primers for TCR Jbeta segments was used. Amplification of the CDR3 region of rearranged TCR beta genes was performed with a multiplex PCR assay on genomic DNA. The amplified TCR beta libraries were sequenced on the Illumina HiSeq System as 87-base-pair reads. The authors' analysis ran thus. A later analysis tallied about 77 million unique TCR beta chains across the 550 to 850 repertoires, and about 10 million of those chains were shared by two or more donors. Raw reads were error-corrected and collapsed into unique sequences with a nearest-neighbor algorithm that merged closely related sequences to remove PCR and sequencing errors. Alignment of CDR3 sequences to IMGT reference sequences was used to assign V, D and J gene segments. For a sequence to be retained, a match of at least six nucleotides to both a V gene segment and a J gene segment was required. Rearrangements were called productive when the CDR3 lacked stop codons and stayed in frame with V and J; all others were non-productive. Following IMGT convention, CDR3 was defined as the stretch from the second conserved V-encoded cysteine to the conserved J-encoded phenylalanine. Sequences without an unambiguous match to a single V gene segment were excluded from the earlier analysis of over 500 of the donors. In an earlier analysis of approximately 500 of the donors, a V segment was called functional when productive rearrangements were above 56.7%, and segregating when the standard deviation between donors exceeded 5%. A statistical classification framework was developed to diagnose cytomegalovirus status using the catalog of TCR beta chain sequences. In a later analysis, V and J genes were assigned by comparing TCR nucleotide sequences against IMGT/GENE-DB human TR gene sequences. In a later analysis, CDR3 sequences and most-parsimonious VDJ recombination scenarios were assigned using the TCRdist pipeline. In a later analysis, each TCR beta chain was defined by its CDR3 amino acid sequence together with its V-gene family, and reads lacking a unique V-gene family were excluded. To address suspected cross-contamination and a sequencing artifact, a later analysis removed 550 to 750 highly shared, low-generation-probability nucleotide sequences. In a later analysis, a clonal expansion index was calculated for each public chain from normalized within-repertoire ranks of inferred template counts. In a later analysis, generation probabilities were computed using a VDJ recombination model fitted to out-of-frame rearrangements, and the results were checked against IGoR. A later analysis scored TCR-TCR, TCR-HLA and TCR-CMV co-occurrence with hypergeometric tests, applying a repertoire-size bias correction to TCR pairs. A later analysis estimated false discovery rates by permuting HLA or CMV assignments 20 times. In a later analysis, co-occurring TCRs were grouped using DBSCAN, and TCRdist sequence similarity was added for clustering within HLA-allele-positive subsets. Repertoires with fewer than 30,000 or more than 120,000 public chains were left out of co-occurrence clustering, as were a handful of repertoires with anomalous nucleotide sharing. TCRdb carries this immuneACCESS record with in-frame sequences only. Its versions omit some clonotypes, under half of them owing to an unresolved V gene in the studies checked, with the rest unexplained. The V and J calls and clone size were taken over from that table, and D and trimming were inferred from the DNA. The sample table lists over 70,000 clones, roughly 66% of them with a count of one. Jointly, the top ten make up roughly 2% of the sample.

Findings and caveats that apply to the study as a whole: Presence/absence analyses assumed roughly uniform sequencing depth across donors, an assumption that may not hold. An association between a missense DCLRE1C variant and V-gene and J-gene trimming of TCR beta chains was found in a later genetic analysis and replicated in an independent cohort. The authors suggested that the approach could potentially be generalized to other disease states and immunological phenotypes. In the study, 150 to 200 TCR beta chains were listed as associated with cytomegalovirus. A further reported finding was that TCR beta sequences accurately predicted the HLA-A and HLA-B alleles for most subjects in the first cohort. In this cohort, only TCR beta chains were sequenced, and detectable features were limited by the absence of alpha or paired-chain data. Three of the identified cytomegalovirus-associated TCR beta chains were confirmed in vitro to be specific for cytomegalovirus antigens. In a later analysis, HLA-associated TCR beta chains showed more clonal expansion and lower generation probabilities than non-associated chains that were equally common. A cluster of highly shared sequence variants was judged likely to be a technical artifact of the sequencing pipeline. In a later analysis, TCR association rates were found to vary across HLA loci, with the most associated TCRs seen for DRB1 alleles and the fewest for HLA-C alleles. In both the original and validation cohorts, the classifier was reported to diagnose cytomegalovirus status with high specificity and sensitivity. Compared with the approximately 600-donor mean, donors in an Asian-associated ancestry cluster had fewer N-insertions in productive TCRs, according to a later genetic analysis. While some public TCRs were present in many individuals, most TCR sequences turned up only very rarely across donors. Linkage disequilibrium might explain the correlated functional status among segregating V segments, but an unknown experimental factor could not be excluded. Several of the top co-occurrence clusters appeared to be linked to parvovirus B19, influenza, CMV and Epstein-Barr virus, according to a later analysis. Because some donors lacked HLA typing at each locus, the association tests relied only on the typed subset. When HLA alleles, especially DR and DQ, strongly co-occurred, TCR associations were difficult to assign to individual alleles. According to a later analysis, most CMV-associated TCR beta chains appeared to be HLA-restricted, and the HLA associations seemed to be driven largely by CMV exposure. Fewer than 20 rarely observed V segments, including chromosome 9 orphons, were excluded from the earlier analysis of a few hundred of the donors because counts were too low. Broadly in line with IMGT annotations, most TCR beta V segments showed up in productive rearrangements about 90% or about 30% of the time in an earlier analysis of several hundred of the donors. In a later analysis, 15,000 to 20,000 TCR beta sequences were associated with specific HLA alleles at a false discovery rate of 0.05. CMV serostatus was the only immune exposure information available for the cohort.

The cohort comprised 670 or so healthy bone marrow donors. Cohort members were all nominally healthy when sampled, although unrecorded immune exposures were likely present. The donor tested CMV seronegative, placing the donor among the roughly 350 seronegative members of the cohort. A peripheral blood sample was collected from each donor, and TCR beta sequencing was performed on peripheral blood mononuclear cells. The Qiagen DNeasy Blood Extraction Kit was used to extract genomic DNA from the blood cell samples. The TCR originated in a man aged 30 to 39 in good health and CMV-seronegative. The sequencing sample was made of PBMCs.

Read as DNA, the sequence is TGTGCCAGCACTATCTCTGGGGCCAACGTCCTGACTTTC. Its protein product is CASTISGANVLTF. Rearrangement joined TRBV7-6 to TRBJ2-6; the D gene assignment is ambiguous. CDR1 SGHVS and CDR2 FNYEAQ are derived from the germline V gene. The CDR3 measures 13 amino acids from cysteine to phenylalanine. Of all the DNA, just the CDR3 is kept, 39 bases in frame from base 1. V drops 7 bases and J drops 0 bases, leaving 4 bases in between.